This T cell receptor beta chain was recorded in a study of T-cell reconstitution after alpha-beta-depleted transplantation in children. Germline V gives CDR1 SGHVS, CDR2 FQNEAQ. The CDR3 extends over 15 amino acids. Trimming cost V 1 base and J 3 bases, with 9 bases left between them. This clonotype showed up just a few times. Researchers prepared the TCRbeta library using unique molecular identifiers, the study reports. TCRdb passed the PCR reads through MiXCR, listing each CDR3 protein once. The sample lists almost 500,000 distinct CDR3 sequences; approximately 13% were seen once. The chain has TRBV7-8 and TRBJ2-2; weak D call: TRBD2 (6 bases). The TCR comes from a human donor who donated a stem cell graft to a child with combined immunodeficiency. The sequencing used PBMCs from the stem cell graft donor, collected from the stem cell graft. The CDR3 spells CASSLGGEYTGELFF. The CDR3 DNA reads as TGTGCCAGCAGCTTAGGCGGGGAATACACCGGGGAGCTGTTTTTT.